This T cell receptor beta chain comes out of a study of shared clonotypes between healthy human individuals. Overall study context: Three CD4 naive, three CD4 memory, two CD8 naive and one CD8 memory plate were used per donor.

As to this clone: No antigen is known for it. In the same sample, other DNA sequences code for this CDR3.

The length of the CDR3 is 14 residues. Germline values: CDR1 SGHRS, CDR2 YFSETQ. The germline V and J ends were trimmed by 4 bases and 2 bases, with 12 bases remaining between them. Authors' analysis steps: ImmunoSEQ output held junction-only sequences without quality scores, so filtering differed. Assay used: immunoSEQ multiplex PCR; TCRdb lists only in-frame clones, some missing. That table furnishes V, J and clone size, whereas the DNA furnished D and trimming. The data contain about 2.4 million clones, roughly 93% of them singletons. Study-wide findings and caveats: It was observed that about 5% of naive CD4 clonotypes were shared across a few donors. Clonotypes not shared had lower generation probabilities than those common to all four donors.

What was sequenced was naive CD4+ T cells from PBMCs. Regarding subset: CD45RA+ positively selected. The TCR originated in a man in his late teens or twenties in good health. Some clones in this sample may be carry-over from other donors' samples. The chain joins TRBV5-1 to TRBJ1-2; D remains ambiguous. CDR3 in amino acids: CASSPRTENYGYTF. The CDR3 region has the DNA TGCGCCAGCAGCCCCCGGACTGAGAACTATGGCTACACCTTC. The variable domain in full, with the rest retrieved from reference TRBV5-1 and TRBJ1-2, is KAGVTQTPRYLIKTRGQQVTLSCSPISGHRSVSWYQQTPGQGLQFLFEYFSETQRNKGNFPGRFSGRQFSNSRSEMNVSTLELGDSALYLCASSPRTENYGYTFGSGTRLTVV.